This TCR beta chain emerged from a study of a mutant IDH1 vaccine in newly diagnosed glioma. As concerns this clone: The antigen remains undetermined.

Time point: week 35, safety follow-up. Each vaccine dose was 300 ug of mutant IDH1 20-mer peptide, with topical imiquimod. Here immunoSEQ multiplex PCR was the method, and the copy in TCRdb shows in-frame clones only, minus some. This sample has under 40,000 clones, with approximately 80% found just once. The sequencing used PBMCs, collected from a glioma patient whose treatment included an IDH1 peptide vaccine. The TCR originated in a woman between 18 and 30 years old with glioma.

Here the CDR3 DNA reads TGTGCCAGCTCACCCCCGGGACTAACATACGAGCAGTACTTC. Amino acid sequence: CASSPPGLTYEQYF. The chain has TRBV18 and TRBJ2-7, with 7 bases identical to TRBD2. J gave up 4 bases and V 3 bases, and 6 bases lay outside the gene matches. Germline V CDR1 and CDR2: KGHSH, LQKENI. This CDR3 spans 14 amino acids.